The next 21 T cell receptor beta chains were all read from a single sample in a study of STAT3 mutations in large granular lymphocyte leukemia. Study results and limitations: In T-cell large granular lymphocyte leukemia, about half of patients showed multiple immunodominant subclonotypes.

The repertoire was sequenced with immunoSEQ multiplex PCR; TCRdb's copy has only in-frame clones and lacks some. The sample records 5,000 or so clones, 49% being singletons. Their cognate antigens are unknown. What was sequenced was peripheral blood mononuclear cells. Receptors originate from a man in his sixties with T-cell large granular lymphocyte leukemia. Some clones in this sample may be carry-over from other donors' samples.

This chain uses TRBV30 with TRBJ1-5; no definite D call. The CDR3 runs to 12 residues. V was clipped by 1 base and J by 9 bases, with 10 bases between them. The germline V gene encodes CDR1 GTSNPN and CDR2 SVGIG (reference sequence). In DNA, the CDR3 is TGTGCCTGGAGTGAACCGGAGGGGCCCCAGCATTTT. This sequence encodes CAWSEPEGPQHF.

This clone was observed a single time. CDR3 in amino acids: CAWSSGGLRGEQFF. In DNA, the CDR3 is TGTGCCTGGAGTAGCGGGGGGTTGAGGGGTGAGCAGTTCTTC. The chain carries TRBV30 and TRBJ2-1; 9 positions match TRBD2. V lost 2 bases and J lost 9; bases outside the gene matches: 8. Germline CDR1 reads GTSNPN; CDR2 reads SVGIG (reference sequence). The CDR3 has 14 amino acids.

The V and J genes are TRBV5-4 and TRBJ1-2; D not certain. Trimming removed 4 bases from V and 8 bases from J, with 15 bases in between. This CDR3 has 13 residues. From germline, CDR1 is SGHNT and CDR2 YYREEE (reference sequence). CDR3 residues: CASSPTTSGGYTF. In DNA form, the CDR3 reads TGTGCCAGCAGCCCGACAACCTCGGGCGGCTACACCTTC.

The V call is TRBV5-1, the J call TRBJ2-5; D ambiguous. The germline V and J ends were trimmed by 0 bases and 2 bases, with 8 bases remaining between them. Germline CDR1 SGHRS, CDR2 YFSETQ. This CDR3 has 14 amino acids. The DNA of the CDR3 is TGCGCCAGCAGCTTGGATCGAGTACAAGAGACCCAGTACTTC. It specifies CASSLDRVQETQYF.

The chain uses TRBV10-3 and TRBJ1-5; D is perhaps TRBD1 (5 bases). The CDR3 covers 16 residues. Trimming pared 0 bases from V and 6 bases from J, leaving 15 bases between. CDR1 and CDR2 from the germline V gene are ENHRY and SYGVKD. CDR3 in amino acids: CAISESTFTGLQPQHF. As DNA, the CDR3 is TGTGCCATCAGTGAGTCGACTTTTACGGGGCTTCAGCCCCAGCATTTT.

CDR3 sequence (DNA): TGTGCCAGCAGCTCTCACAGGGGGTCCGGCACAGATACGCAGTATTTT. Translated, it gives CASSSHRGSGTDTQYF. This chain uses TRBV5-4 with TRBJ2-3; 8 nucleotides line up with TRBD1. Germline assignment: CDR1 SGHNT and CDR2 YYREEE (reference sequence). Trimming took 3 bases from V and 1 from J; bases not matched to a gene: 7. This CDR3 is 16 amino acids long. The full variable domain, with the rest looked up from reference TRBV5-4 and TRBJ2-3, is ETGVTQSPTHLIKTRGQQVTLRCSSQSGHNTVSWYQQALGQGPQFIFQYYREEENGRGNFPPRFSGLQFPNYSSELNVNALELDDSALYLCASSSHRGSGTDTQYFGPGTRLTVL.

A single count supports this clone. The chain recombines TRBV5-1 with TRBJ2-2; TRBD1 matches 7 bases. CDR1 SGHRS and CDR2 YFSETQ come from the germline V gene. Losses at the gene ends were 4 bases for V and 6 bases for J; bases not matched to a gene: 6. The CDR3 totals 14 residues. The CDR3 region is CASSRTGVPGELFF. The CDR3 region has the DNA TGCGCCAGCAGCAGAACAGGGGTCCCCGGGGAGCTGTTTTTT.

The table lists this clone with a few counts. V usage is TRBV11-2 and J usage is TRBJ2-7; D may be TRBD1 or TRBD2 (5 bases each). The CDR3 covers 14 residues. In germline, CDR1 is SGHAT, CDR2 FQNNGV. V was shortened by 0 bases and J by 6 bases, with 12 bases between the two germline ends. DNA for the CDR3: TGTGCCAGCAGCTTAGAGGTTCCCGGGGCCGAGCAGTACTTC. Translated, it gives CASSLEVPGAEQYF.

The rearrangement uses TRBV5-1 and TRBJ2-6; D gene ambiguous. The CDR3 sequence is 15 residues long. Per the germline V gene, CDR1 is SGHRS and CDR2 is YFSETQ. V lost 1 base and J 3 bases, leaving 8 bases between the germline ends. The CDR3: CASSLRVGGANVLTF. In DNA, the CDR3 is TGCGCCAGCAGCTTGAGAGTCGGTGGGGCCAACGTCCTGACTTTC.

This sequence joins TRBV5-1 and TRBJ1-1; D call uncertain. Trimming removed 0 bases from V and 1 base from J, with 13 bases in between. Germline V gives CDR1 SGHRS, CDR2 YFSETQ. This CDR3 region has 16 residues. The CDR3 region is CASSLATGWGNTEAFF. The CDR3 DNA reads TGCGCCAGCAGCTTGGCCACGGGGTGGGGGAACACTGAAGCTTTCTTT. Combining the CDR3 with reference TRBV5-1 and TRBJ1-1 gives the whole variable domain KAGVTQTPRYLIKTRGQQVTLSCSPISGHRSVSWYQQTPGQGLQFLFEYFSETQRNKGNFPGRFSGRQFSNSRSEMNVSTLELGDSALYLCASSLATGWGNTEAFFGQGTRLTVV.

The rearrangement links TRBV6-5 to TRBJ2-7; D may be TRBD1 (5 bases). The CDR3 totals 12 residues. Germline-derived CDR1 and CDR2 are MNHEY and SVGAGI. V dropped 8 bases and J dropped 3 bases, with 11 bases sitting between them. CDR3 loop: CASSAGIYEQYF. The CDR3 DNA reads TGTGCCAGCTCCGCAGGGATCTACGAGCAGTACTTC.

The chain joins TRBV27 to TRBJ2-3, with D maybe TRBD1 (6 bases). The CDR3 spans 13 residues. Germline V gene sequence: CDR1 MNHEY, CDR2 SMNVEV (reference sequence). The germline V and J ends were trimmed by 5 bases and 2 bases, with 8 bases remaining between them. CDR3 DNA: TGTGCCAGCAGTGGACAGTTCACAGATACGCAGTATTTT. Its translation is CASSGQFTDTQYF.

This chain links TRBV30 with TRBJ1-2; TRBD1 might be the D (5 bases). Germline V gives CDR1 GTSNPN, CDR2 SVGIG (reference sequence). V was shortened by 4 bases and J by 7 bases, with 10 bases between the two germline ends. The CDR3 runs 11 residues. The CDR3 DNA follows: TGTGCCTGGATTCGGGGCGGTGGCTACACCTTC. Its translation: CAWIRGGGYTF.

By share, this clone counts as medium-sized. V usage is TRBV7-9 and J usage is TRBJ1-1, with unresolved D. The CDR3 contains 12 residues. Germline V gives CDR1 SEHNR, CDR2 FQNEAQ (reference sequence). V was pared by 8 bases and J by 4 bases, with 11 bases between. The CDR3 region has the DNA TGTGCCAGCGGTAGGAGTGGCACTGAAGCTTTCTTT. Protein: CASGRSGTEAFF. The variable domain in full, with the rest retrieved from reference TRBV7-9 and TRBJ1-1, is DTGVSQNPRHKITKRGQNVTFRCDPISEHNRLYWYRQTLGQGPEFLTYFQNEAQLEKSRLLSDRFSAERPKGSFSTLEIQRTEQGDSAMYLCASGRSGTEAFFGQGTRLTVV.

The chain links TRBV18 to TRBJ1-1; no reliable D call. Trimming pared 2 bases from V and 2 bases from J, leaving 6 bases between. The CDR3 sequence is 13 residues long. The V gene's germline CDR1 is KGHSH and CDR2 LQKENI. In DNA form, the CDR3 reads TGTGCCAGCTCACCAAGCGGAAACACTGAAGCTTTCTTT. It codes for CASSPSGNTEAFF. Looking up the rest from reference TRBV18 and TRBJ1-1 gives the full variable domain: NAGVMQNPRHLVRRRGQEARLRCSPMKGHSHVYWYRQLPEEGLKFMVYLQKENIIDESGMPKERFSAEFPKEGPSILRIQQVVRGDSAAYFCASSPSGNTEAFFGQGTRLTVV.

V usage is TRBV5-4 and J usage is TRBJ2-1; 7 positions match TRBD2. J was trimmed by 9 bases and V by 5 bases; bases with no gene match: 8. There are 13 residues in the CDR3. Germline-derived CDR1 and CDR2 are SGHNT and YYREEE (reference sequence). DNA for the CDR3: TGTGCCAGCAGGCCGGGGGGAAATAGTGAGCAGTTCTTC. Protein product: CASRPGGNSEQFF.

This clone was counted a single time. V is TRBV30 and J is TRBJ1-2; the D is unclear. The length of the CDR3 is 11 residues. The V gene lost 4 bases and the J gene lost 5 bases, with 8 bases spanning the gap. Germline V gene lookup returns CDR1 GTSNPN and CDR2 SVGIG (reference sequence). The CDR3 spells CAWITDYGYTF. CDR3 sequence (DNA): TGTGCCTGGATCACTGATTATGGCTACACCTTC.

Only a few counts were recorded for this clone. V gene TRBV5-4 combines with J gene TRBJ2-7, with no clear D. Per the germline V gene, CDR1 is SGHNT and CDR2 is YYREEE (reference sequence). This CDR3 spans 12 amino acids. The V end was cut by 9 bases, the J end by 3 bases, with 13 bases between. The CDR3 protein is CATRSPNYEQYF. As DNA, the CDR3 is TGTGCCACTAGGTCTCCGAACTACGAGCAGTACTTC. Variable domain in full (rest from reference TRBV5-4 and TRBJ2-7): ETGVTQSPTHLIKTRGQQVTLRCSSQSGHNTVSWYQQALGQGPQFIFQYYREEENGRGNFPPRFSGLQFPNYSSELNVNALELDDSALYLCATRSPNYEQYFGPGTRLTVT.

This clone was detected a few times. The chain combines TRBV13 with TRBJ2-1; 7 bases match TRBD1. Looked up from germline, CDR1 is PRHDT and CDR2 is FYEKMQ (reference sequence). The CDR3 runs to 13 residues. With V trimmed by 5 bases and J by 8 bases, 6 bases remained unmatched. CDR3 in amino acids: CASSPTGWYEQFF. The CDR3 nucleotides are TGTGCCAGCAGCCCGACAGGGTGGTATGAGCAGTTCTTC.

The J gene is TRBJ1-2, the V gene TRBV27; D unclear. Germline V lookup: CDR1 MNHEY, CDR2 SMNVEV (reference sequence). This CDR3 has 13 amino acids. V dropped 3 bases and J dropped 6 bases, with 11 bases sitting between them. The chain's CDR3 is CASSLRGWDGYTF. The CDR3 nucleotides are TGTGCCAGCAGTTTGCGGGGATGGGATGGCTACACCTTC.

This clone was counted between two and nine times. The rearrangement links TRBV6-5 to TRBJ1-2; D unresolved. Trimming took off 4 bases at V and 4 bases at J, with 13 bases between the two ends. Germline V lookup: CDR1 MNHEY, CDR2 SVGAGI. There are 14 residues in the CDR3. CDR3: CASSSLPAPYGYTF. The CDR3 DNA reads as TGTGCCAGCAGTTCCTTACCAGCGCCCTATGGCTACACCTTC.